The sequence of this T cell receptor (beta chain) was determined in a study of blood T cell repertoires in COVID-19. Turning to the study itself: PBMCs, B-cell-depleted T cells, or T cells provided the cDNA or gDNA that made up the material.

The CDR3 runs to 14 residues. The germline V gene has CDR1 SQVTM and CDR2 ANQGSEA. V was pared by 7 bases and J by 5 bases, with 6 bases of the junction left unmatched. Authors' methods: Counts of nucleated cells, estimated from reference gene primer amplification, were obtained. The method was immunoSEQ multiplex PCR; TCRdb's version includes in-frame clones alone and lacks a portion of them. The DNA was the basis for D and trimming; V, J and clone size are from that table. Counted here are about 230,000 clones, 80% to 85% occurring once; the ten biggest clones make up more than 25%. The source material was peripheral blood. The genes are TRBV29-1 and TRBJ2-2; the match to TRBD2 covers 11 bases. This TCR was recovered from a man aged 35-49 years with acute or convalescent COVID-19. CDR3 in DNA: TGCAGCGGATTAGCGGGAGGGCCAACCGGGGAGCTGTTTTTT. Protein: CSGLAGGPTGELFF.